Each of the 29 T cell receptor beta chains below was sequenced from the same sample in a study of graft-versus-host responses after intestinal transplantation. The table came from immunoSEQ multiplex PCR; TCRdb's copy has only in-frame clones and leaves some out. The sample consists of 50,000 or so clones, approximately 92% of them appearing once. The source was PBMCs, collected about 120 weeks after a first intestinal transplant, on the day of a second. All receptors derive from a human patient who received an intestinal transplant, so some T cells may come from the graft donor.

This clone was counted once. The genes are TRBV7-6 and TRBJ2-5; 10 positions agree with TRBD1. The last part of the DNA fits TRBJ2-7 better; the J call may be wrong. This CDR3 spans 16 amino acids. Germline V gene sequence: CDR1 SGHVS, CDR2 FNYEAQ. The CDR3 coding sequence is TGTGCCAGCAGCTCCTTTCGGACAGGGGGAATCTACGAGCAGTACTTC. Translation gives CASSSFRTGGIYEQYF.

Here the CDR3 reads CASSYSIALGDNEQFF. The DNA of the CDR3 is TGTGCCAGCAGTTACTCGATAGCGTTGGGCGACAATGAGCAGTTCTTC. This rearrangement joins TRBV6-5 to TRBJ2-1; possibly TRBD2 for D (5 bases). Germline V gene data show CDR1 as MNHEY and CDR2 as SVGAGI. The CDR3 runs to 16 residues. V was pared by 0 bases and J by 5 bases, with 14 bases between.

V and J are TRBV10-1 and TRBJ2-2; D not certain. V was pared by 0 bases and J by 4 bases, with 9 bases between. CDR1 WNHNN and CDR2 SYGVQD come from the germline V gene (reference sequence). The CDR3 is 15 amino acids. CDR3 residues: CASSESGRPTGELFF. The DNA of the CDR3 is TGCGCCAGCAGTGAGTCGGGCAGACCCACCGGGGAGCTGTTTTTT.

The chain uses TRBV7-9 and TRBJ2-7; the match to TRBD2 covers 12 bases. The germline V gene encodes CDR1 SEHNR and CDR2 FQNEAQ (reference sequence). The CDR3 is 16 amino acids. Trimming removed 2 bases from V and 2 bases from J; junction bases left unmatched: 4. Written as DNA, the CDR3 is TGTGCCAGCAGCTTACCACTAGCGGGAGGCACCTACGAGCAGTACTTC. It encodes CASSLPLAGGTYEQYF.

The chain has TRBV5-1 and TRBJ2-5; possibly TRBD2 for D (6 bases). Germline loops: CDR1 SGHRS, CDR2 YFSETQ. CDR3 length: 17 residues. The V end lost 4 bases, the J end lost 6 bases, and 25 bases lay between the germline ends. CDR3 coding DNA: TGCGCCAGCAGCCTTGGAAGGTGGCTAGCGATAGGAAAGACCCAGTACTTC. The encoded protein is CASSLGRWLAIGKTQYF.

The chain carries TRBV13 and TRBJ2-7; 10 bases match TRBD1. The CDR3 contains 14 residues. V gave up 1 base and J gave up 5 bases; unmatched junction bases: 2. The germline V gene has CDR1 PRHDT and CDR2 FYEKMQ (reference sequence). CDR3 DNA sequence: TGTGCCAGCAGCTTAGAGGGACAGGGGAACGAGCAGTACTTC. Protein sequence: CASSLEGQGNEQYF.

In nucleotides, the CDR3 is TGTGCCAGCAGAACGCCCGGGACAGGGTCCTACGAGCAGTACTTC. Protein: CASRTPGTGSYEQYF. The chain employs TRBV28 and TRBJ2-5; 9 nucleotides agree with TRBD1. The end of the DNA is better explained by TRBJ2-7, so the J call may be wrong. Germline loops: CDR1 MDHEN, CDR2 SYDVKM. The CDR3 is 15 residues long.

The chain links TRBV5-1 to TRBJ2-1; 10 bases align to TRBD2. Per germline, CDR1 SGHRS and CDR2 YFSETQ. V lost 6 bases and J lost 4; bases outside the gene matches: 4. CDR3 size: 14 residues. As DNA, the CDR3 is TGCGCCAGCATGCAAGCGGGAGGGTACAATGAGCAGTTCTTC. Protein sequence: CASMQAGGYNEQFF.

The CDR3: CASSLIGFMSSEIKETQYF. As DNA, the CDR3 is TGTGCCAGCAGCTTAATTGGGTTTATGTCTAGCGAGATAAAAGAGACCCAGTACTTC. V usage is TRBV7-2 and J usage is TRBJ2-5, with D maybe TRBD2 (6 bases). V lost 2 bases to trimming and J lost 3 bases, with 25 bases between them. This CDR3 region has 19 residues. Germline CDR1 SGHTA, CDR2 FQGNSA. The full variable domain, with the rest looked up from reference TRBV7-2 and TRBJ2-5, is GAGVSQSPSNKVTEKGKDVELRCDPISGHTALYWYRQSLGQGLEFLIYFQGNSAPDKSGLPSDRFSAERTGGSVSTLTIQRTQQEDSAVYLCASSLIGFMSSEIKETQYFGPGTRLLVL.

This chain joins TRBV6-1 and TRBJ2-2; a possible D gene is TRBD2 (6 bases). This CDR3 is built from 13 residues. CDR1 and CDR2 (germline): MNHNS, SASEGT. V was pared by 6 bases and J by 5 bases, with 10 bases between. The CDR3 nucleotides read TGTGCCAGCAGGGGAGGATTGACCGGGGAGCTGTTTTTT. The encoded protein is CASRGGLTGELFF.

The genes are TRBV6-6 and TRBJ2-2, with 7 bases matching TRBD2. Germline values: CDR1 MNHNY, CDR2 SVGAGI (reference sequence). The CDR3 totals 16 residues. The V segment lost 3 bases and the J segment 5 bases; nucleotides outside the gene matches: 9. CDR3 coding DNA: TGTGCCAGCAGTTATGACGCGGGAGAGCTTACCGGGGAGCTGTTTTTT. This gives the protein CASSYDAGELTGELFF.

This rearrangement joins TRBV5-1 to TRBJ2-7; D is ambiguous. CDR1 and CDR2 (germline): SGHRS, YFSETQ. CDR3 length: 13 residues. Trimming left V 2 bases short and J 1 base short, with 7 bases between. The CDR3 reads CASSLTVSYEQYF. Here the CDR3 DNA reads TGCGCCAGCAGCTTAACAGTATCCTACGAGCAGTACTTC.

The CDR3 reads CATSNGGGEAETQYF. CDR3 sequence (DNA): TGTGCGACCAGCAATGGGGGGGGTGAAGCAGAGACCCAGTACTTC. This chain uses TRBV11-2 with TRBJ2-5; 7 nucleotides agree with TRBD2. CDR3 size: 15 residues. The germline V gene encodes CDR1 SGHAT and CDR2 FQNNGV.

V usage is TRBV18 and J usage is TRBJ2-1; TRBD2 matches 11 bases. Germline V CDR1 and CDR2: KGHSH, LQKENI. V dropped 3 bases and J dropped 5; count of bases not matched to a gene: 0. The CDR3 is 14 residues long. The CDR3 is CASSPGLADNEQFF. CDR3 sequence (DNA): TGTGCCAGCTCACCGGGACTAGCGGACAATGAGCAGTTCTTC.

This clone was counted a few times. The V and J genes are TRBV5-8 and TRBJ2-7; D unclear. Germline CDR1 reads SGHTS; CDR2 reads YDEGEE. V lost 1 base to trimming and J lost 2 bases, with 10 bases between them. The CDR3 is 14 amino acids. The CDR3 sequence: CASSLQRGTYEQYF. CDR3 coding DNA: TGTGCCAGCAGCTTGCAGCGTGGGACCTACGAGCAGTACTTC.

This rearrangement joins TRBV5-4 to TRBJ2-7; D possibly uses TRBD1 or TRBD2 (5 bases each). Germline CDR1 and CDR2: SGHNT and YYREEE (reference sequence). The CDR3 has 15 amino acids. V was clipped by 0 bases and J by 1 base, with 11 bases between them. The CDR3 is CASSLVGAGSYEQYF. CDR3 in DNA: TGTGCCAGCAGCTTGGTCGGGGCGGGTTCCTACGAGCAGTACTTC.

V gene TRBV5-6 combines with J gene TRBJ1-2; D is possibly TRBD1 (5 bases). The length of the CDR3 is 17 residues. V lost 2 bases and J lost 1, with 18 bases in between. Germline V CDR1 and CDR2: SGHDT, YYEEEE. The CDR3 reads CASSFTRERAINYGYTF. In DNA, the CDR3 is TGTGCCAGCAGCTTCACCAGGGAGAGGGCCATTAACTATGGCTACACCTTC.

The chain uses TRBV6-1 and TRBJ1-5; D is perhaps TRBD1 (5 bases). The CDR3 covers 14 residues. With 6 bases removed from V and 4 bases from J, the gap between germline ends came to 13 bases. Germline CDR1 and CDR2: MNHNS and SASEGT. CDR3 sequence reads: CASSRDRANQPQHF. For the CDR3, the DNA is TGTGCCAGCAGCCGAGACAGAGCTAATCAGCCCCAGCATTTT.

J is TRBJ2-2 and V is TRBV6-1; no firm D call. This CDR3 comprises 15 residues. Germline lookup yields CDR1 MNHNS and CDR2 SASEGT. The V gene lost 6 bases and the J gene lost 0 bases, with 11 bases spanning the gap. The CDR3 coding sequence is TGTGCCAGCAGCGTGGATACAACGAACACCGGGGAGCTGTTTTTT. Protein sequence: CASSVDTTNTGELFF.

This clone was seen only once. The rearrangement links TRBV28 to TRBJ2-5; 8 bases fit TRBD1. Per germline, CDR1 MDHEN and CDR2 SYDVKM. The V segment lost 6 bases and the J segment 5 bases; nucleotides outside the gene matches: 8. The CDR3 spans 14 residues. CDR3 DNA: TGTGCCAGCAGCCCACAGGGGGGTCGGGAGACCCAGTACTTC. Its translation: CASSPQGGRETQYF.

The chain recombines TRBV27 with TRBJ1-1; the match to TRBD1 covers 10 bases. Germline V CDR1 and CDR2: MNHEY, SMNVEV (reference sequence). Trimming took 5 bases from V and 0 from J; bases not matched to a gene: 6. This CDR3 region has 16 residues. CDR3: CASSLGQGKVNTEAFF. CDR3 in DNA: TGTGCCAGCAGTCTGGGACAGGGGAAGGTGAACACTGAAGCTTTCTTT.

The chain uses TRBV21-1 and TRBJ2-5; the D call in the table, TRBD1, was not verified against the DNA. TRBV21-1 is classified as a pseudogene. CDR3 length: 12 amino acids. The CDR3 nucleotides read TGTGCCAGCAGCAAGCCCAGGGAGACCCAGTACTTC. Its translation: CASSKPRETQYF.

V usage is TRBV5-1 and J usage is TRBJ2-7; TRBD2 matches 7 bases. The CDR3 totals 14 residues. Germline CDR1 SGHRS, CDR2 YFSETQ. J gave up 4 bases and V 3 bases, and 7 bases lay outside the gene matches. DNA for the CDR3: TGCGCCAGCAGCTACCGGGACGGGAGGTACGAGCAGTACTTC. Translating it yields CASSYRDGRYEQYF.

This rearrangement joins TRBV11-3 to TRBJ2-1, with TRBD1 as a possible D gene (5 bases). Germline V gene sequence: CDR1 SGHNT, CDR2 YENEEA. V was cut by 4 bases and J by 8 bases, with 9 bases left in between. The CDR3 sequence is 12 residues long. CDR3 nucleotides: TGTGCCAGCAGCTGGGCCAGGGATGAGCAGTTCTTC. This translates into CASSWARDEQFF.

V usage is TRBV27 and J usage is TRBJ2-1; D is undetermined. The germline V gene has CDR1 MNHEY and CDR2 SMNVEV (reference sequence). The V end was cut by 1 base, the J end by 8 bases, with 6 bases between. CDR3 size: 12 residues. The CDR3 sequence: CASSLLGDEQFF. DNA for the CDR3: TGTGCCAGCAGTTTATTGGGCGATGAGCAGTTCTTC.

The CDR3 protein is CASSSLGRGFSYNEQFF. As DNA, the CDR3 is TGTGCCAGCAGTAGCCTCGGCAGGGGATTCTCCTACAATGAGCAGTTCTTC. J is TRBJ2-1 and V is TRBV2, with a tentative D call TRBD1 (6 bases). The CDR3 spans 17 residues. V lost 5 bases to trimming and J lost 0 bases, with 17 bases between them. The germline CDR1 and CDR2 sequences are SNHLY and FYNNEI.

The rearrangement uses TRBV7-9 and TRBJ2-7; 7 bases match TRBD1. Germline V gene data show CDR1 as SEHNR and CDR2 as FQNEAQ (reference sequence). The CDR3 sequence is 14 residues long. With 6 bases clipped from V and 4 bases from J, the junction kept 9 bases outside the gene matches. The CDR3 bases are TGTGCCAGCAGAACGGGGACAGCTAATTACGAGCAGTACTTC. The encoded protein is CASRTGTANYEQYF.

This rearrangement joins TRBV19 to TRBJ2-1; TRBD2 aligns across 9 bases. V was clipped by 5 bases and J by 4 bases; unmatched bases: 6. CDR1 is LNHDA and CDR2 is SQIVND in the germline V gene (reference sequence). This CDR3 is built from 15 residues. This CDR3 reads CASSPSGRTYNEQFF. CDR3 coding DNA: TGTGCCAGTAGTCCCAGCGGGAGGACTTACAATGAGCAGTTCTTC.

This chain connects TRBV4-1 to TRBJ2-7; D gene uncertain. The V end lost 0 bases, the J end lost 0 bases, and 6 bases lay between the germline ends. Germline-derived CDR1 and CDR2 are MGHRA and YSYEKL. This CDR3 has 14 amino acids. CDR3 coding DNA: TGCGCCAGCAGCCAAGATACATTCTCCTACGAGCAGTACTTC. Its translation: CASSQDTFSYEQYF.